This T cell receptor beta chain was captured in a study of response to subunit inactivated influenza vaccine. MiXCR was run by TCRdb on the RT-PCR reads, yielding one entry per CDR3 protein. The table shows around 530,000 distinct CDR3 sequences, with approximately 12% occurring only once. This clonotype was seen a handful of times. The sample in question was PBMCs from blood, obtained on the day of vaccination. The receptor's source is a man between 45 and 60 years old who received an inactivated influenza vaccine.

CDR3 in DNA: TGCGCCAGCAGCACGATAGCGACTAGCACAGATACGCAGTATTTT. Residues: CASSTIATSTDTQYF. The chain carries TRBV5-1 and TRBJ2-3; possible D gene TRBD2, 5 bases. This CDR3 has 15 residues. The germline CDR1 and CDR2 sequences are SGHRS and YFSETQ. V was pared by 4 bases and J by 0 bases, with 12 bases between.